These 4 T cell receptor beta chains were sequenced from one sample in a study of blood T cell repertoires in COVID-19. Some clones are missing from TCRdb's copy, which holds only in-frame ones; the method was immunoSEQ multiplex PCR. The repertoire holds approximately 30,000 clones, with 89% as singletons. The sequenced sample was peripheral blood. Every receptor here comes from a human donor in a cohort sampled during active COVID-19.

The gene calls are TRBV30 and TRBJ2-3, with 16 bases that match TRBD2. CDR1 GTSNPN and CDR2 SVGIG come from the germline V gene (reference sequence). This CDR3 comprises 15 residues. After removal of 8 bases from V and 4 bases from J, the junction contained 6 bases not matched to a gene. The CDR3 region has the DNA TGTGCCCAGGGACTAGCGGGGGGGAAACCAGATACGCAGTATTTT. This sequence encodes CAQGLAGGKPDTQYF.

Comment on this clone: One end of the junction is discordant with germline, which a read error may explain. V and J are TRBV15 and TRBJ1-4; D perhaps matches TRBD1 (6 bases). The length of the CDR3 is 16 residues. Germline V CDR1 and CDR2: LNHNV, YYDKDF (reference sequence). CDR3 in DNA: TGTGCCACCGGCAGAGTCCCCCGGGGGGCTGTTGAAAAACTGTTTTTT. Its translation: CATGRVPRGAVEKLFF.

The rearrangement joins TRBV15 to TRBJ2-7; D possibly corresponds to TRBD1 (6 bases). The CDR3 is made up of 15 amino acids. Germline V gene data show CDR1 as LNHNV and CDR2 as YYDKDF (reference sequence). With 1 base removed from V and 1 base from J, the gap between germline ends came to 11 bases. The DNA of the CDR3 is TGTGCCACCAGCAGAGCCCGACAGGTGTCCTACGAGCAGTACTTC. Its translation is CATSRARQVSYEQYF.

This rearrangement joins TRBV4-2 to TRBJ1-1; TRBD1 might be the D (5 bases). Germline CDR1 LGHNA, CDR2 YNFKEQ. V lost 1 base to trimming and J lost 1 base, with 7 bases between them. The CDR3 covers 14 residues. The CDR3 nucleotides read TGTGCCAGCAGCCAAGTGGGGGGGAACACTGAAGCTTTCTTT. Translating gives CASSQVGGNTEAFF.